The 5 T cell receptor beta chains below come from one sample, sequenced in a study of CXCR3-negative and CXCR3-positive naive CD8 T cells. These receptors have no identified antigens. Whole-study findings and limits: TRB CDR3s of CXCR3-positive naive cells were more hydrophobic than those of CXCR3-negative naive cells.

TRB cDNA was prepared as libraries by UMI-labeled 5' RACE. TCRdb re-called the 5' RACE reads and gives one entry per CDR3 protein, without DNA. The ten top clones account for under 0.75%, within a sample of roughly 120,000 distinct CDR3 sequences. Sequencing was done on a sample of naive CXCR3+ CD8+ T cells from blood. Indicated subset: CD45RO-CCR7+CD27+CD95- naive CD8+ T cells expressing CXCR3 (TNR3+). These receptors all come from a human donor in good health. Some clones in this sample may be carry-over from other donors' samples.

This CDR3 is CASSLTGTGDYEQYF. J is TRBJ2-7 and V is TRBV28; the TRBD1 assignment by TCRdb is unverifiable without DNA. The CDR3 consists of 15 residues. The germline V gene has CDR1 MDHEN and CDR2 SYDVKM. The variable domain in full, completed from reference TRBV28 and TRBJ2-7, reads DVKVTQSSRYLVKRTGEKVFLECVQDMDHENMFWYRQDPGLGLRLIYFSYDVKMKEKGDIPEGYSVSREKKERFSLILESASTNQTSMYLCASSLTGTGDYEQYFGPGTRLTVT.

J is TRBJ1-2 and V is TRBV12-3 or TRBV12-4; TCRdb calls TRBD1, which cannot be checked without DNA. The CDR3 length is 13 residues. The CDR3 loop reads CASRKTGNYGYTF.

The rearrangement links TRBV5-4 to TRBJ2-1; TCRdb indicates TRBD1, and absent DNA this call remains unverified. The V gene's germline CDR1 is SGHNT and CDR2 YYREEE (reference sequence). CDR3 length: 13 amino acids. CDR3 region: CASSPWTVDEQFF.

This chain uses TRBV29-1 with TRBJ1-1; TCRdb reports TRBD1, a call that lacks DNA to check it against. The CDR3 extends over 12 amino acids. CDR1 and CDR2 (germline): SQVTM, ANQGSEA. This chain's CDR3 is CSAATGGTEAFF.

The J gene is TRBJ2-3, the V gene TRBV7-2; TCRdb picks TRBD1, but there is no DNA to check that call. This CDR3 is 14 amino acids long. Germline assignment: CDR1 SGHTA and CDR2 FQGNSA. The CDR3 region is CASSLEWGADTQYF.